This entry features one TCR beta chain sequence. Its antigen is not identified. The CDR3 has 15 residues. Per germline, CDR1 MDHEN and CDR2 SYDVKM. Trimming took 8 bases from V and 6 from J, leaving 21 bases between them. The data stem from a study of OX40 agonist ivuxolimab in advanced cancers. Whole-study context: Three patients had partial responses: one hepatocellular carcinoma, two cutaneous melanoma. Study-wide points: Low normalized T-cell clonal expansion was also seen in some nonresponders.

TCRdb keeps only in-frame clones here, not all; method: immunoSEQ multiplex PCR. Among tens of thousands of clones listed, more than 70% were seen once. The TCR was taken from an adult with an advanced solid tumor such as melanoma, head and neck, liver or kidney cancer. Sequenced here: CD4+ or CD8+ T cells sorted from blood, sampled in a trial of the OX40 agonist ivuxolimab. The chain is built from TRBV28 and TRBJ2-3; TRBD2 is a possible D gene (6 bases). DNA of the CDR3: TGTGCCAGCTGGAGGGCTAGCGAGGGATCTGATACGCAGTATTTT. This codes for CASWRASEGSDTQYF.